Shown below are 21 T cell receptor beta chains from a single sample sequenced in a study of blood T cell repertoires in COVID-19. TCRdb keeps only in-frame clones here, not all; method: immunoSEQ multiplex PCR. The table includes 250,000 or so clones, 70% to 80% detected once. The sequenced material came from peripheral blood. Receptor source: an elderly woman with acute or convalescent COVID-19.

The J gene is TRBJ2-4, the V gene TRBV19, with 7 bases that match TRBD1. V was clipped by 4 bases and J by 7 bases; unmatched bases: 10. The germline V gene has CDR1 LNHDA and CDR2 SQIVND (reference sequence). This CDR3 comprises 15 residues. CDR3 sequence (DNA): TGTGCCAGTAGTACCCTCCGGACAGGCTATAACATTCAGTACTTC. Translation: CASSTLRTGYNIQYF.

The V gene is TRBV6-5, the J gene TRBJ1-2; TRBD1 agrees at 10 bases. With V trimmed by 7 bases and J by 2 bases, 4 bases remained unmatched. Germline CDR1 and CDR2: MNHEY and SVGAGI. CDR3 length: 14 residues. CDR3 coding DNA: TGTGCCAGCACCCCGGGACAGGGGAACTATGGCTACACCTTC. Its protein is CASTPGQGNYGYTF.

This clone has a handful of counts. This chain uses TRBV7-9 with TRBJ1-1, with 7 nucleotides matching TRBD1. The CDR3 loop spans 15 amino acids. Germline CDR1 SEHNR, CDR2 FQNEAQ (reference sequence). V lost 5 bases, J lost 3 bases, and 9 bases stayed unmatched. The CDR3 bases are TGTGCCAGCAGCGAACGGGACAGTTATCACACTGAAGCTTTCTTT. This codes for CASSERDSYHTEAFF. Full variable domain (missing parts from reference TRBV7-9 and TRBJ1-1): DTGVSQNPRHKITKRGQNVTFRCDPISEHNRLYWYRQTLGQGPEFLTYFQNEAQLEKSRLLSDRFSAERPKGSFSTLEIQRTEQGDSAMYLCASSERDSYHTEAFFGQGTRLTVV.

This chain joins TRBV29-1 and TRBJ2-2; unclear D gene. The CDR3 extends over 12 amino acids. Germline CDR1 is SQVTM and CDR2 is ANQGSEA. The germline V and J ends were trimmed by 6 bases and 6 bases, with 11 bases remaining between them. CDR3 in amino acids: CSVSPQAGELFF. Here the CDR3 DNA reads TGCAGCGTCTCACCCCAGGCCGGGGAGCTGTTTTTT.

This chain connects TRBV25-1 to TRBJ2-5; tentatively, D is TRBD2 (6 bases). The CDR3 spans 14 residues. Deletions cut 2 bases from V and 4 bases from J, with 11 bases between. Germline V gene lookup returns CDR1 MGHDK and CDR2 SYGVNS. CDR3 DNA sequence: TGTGCCAGCAGTGAAGGCGGGATGGGAGAGACCCAGTACTTC. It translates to CASSEGGMGETQYF.

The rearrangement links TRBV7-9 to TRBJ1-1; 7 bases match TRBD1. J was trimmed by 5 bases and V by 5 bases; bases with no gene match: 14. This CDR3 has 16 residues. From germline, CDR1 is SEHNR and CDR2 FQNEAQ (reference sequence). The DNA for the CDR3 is TGTGCCAGCAGCCACCCAGGGACAGTCACGGGGACTGAAGCTTTCTTT. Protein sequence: CASSHPGTVTGTEAFF.

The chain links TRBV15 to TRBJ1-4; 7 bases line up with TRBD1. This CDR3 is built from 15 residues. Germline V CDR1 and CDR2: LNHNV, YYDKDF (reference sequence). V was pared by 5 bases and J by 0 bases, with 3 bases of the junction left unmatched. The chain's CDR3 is CATSRQGATNEKLFF. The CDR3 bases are TGTGCCACCAGCCGACAGGGAGCAACTAATGAAAAACTGTTTTTT.

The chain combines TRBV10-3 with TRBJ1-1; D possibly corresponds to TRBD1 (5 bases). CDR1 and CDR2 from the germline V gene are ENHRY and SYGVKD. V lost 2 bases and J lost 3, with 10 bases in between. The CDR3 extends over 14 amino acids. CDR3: CAISEGGTDTEAFF. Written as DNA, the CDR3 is TGTGCCATCAGTGAGGGCGGGACGGACACTGAAGCTTTCTTT.

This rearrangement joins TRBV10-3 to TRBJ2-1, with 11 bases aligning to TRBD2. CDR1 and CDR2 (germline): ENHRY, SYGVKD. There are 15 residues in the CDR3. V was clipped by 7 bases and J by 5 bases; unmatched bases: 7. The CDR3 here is CAITAGTSGNNEQFF. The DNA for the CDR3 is TGTGCCATCACCGCCGGGACTAGCGGTAACAATGAGCAGTTCTTC.

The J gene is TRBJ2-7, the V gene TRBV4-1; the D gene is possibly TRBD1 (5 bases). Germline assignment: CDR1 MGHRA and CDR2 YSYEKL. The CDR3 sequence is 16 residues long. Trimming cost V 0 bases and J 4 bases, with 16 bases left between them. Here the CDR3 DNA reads TGCGCCAGCAGCCAAGAAGGGGTTAGCTCACGGTACGAGCAGTACTTC. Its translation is CASSQEGVSSRYEQYF.

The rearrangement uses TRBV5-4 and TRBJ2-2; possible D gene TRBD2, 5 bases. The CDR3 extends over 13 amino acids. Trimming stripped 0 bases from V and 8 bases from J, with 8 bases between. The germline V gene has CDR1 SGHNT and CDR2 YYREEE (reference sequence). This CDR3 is CASSLERAGELFF. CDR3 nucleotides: TGTGCCAGCAGCTTGGAGAGGGCGGGGGAGCTGTTTTTT.

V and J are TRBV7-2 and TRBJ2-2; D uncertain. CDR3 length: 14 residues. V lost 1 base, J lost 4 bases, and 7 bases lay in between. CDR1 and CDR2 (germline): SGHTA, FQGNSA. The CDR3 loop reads CASSLVFRTGELFF. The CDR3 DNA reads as TGTGCCAGCAGCTTAGTCTTTCGCACCGGGGAGCTGTTTTTT.

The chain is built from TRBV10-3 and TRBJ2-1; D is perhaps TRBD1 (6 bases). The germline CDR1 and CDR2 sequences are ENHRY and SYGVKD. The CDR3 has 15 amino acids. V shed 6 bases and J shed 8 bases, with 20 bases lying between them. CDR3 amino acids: CAISYRATEAHEQFF. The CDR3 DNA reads TGTGCCATCAGCTACAGGGCTACCGAAGCCCATGAGCAGTTCTTC.

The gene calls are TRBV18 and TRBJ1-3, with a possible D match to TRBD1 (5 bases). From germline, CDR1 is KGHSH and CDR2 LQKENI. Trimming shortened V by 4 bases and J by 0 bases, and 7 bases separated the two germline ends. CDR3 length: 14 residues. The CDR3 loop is CASSLQGSGNTIYF. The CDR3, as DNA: TGTGCCAGCTCACTCCAGGGCTCTGGAAACACCATATATTTT.

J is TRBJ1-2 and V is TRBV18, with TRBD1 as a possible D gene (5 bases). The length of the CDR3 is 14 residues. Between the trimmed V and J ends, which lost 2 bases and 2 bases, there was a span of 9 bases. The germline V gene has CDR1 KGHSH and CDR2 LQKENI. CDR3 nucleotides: TGTGCCAGCTCACCAGGGGGAGGAAACTATGGCTACACCTTC. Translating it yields CASSPGGGNYGYTF.

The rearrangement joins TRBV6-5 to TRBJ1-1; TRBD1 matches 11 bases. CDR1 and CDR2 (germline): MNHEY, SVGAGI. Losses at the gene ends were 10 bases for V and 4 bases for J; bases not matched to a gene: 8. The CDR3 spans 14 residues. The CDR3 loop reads CATRTGGSSTEAFF. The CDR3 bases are TGTGCCACCCGGACAGGGGGCTCGTCCACTGAAGCTTTCTTT.

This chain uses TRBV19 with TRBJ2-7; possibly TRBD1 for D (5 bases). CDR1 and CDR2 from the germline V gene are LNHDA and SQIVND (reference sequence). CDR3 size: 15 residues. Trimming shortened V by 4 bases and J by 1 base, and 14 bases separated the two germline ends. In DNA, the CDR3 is TGTGCCAGTAGTACCCCAGGGTTAGGGTCCTACGAGCAGTACTTC. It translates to CASSTPGLGSYEQYF. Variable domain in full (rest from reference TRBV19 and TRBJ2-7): DGGITQSPKYLFRKEGQNVTLSCEQNLNHDAMYWYRQDPGQGLRLIYYSQIVNDFQKGDIAEGYSVSREKKESFPLTVTSAQKNPTAFYLCASSTPGLGSYEQYFGPGTRLTVT.

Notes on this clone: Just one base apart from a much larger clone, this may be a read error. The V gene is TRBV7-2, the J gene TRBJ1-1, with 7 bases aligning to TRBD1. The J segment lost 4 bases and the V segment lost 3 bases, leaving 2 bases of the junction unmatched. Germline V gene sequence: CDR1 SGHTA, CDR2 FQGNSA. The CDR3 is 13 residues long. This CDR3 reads CASSFQGGTEAFF. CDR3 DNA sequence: TGTGCCAGCAGCTTTCAGGGGGGCACTGAAGCTTTCTTT.

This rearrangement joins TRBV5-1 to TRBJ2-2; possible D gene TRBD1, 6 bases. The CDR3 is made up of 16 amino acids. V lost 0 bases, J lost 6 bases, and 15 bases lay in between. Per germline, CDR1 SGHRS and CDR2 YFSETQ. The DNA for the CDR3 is TGCGCCAGCAGCTTGGAAGGGGACACTGATCCCGGGGAGCTGTTTTTT. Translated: CASSLEGDTDPGELFF.

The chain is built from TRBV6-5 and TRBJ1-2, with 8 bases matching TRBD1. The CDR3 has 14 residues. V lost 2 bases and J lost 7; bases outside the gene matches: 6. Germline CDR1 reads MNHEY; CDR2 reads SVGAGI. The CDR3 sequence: CASSYSGQGSGYTF. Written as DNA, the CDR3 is TGTGCCAGCAGTTACAGCGGACAGGGCTCTGGCTACACCTTC.

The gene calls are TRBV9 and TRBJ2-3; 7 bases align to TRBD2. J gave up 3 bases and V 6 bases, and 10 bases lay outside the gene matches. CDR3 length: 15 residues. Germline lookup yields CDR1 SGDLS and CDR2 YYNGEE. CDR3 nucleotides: TGTGCCAGCACACGGGGGGTTAAGGGAACAGATACGCAGTATTTT. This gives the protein CASTRGVKGTDTQYF.